Listed below are T cell receptor beta chains from one sample, sequenced in a study of T cell responses to AZD1222 COVID-19 vaccine. The repertoire was sequenced with immunoSEQ multiplex PCR; TCRdb's copy has only in-frame clones and lacks some. The data show 120,000 or so clones, 88% seen once. The material sequenced was peripheral blood, taken on day 0 of AZD1222 vaccination. The receptors were sampled from an adult in good health. Both conserved end residues are part of each CDR3. The D gene is left open where the match is weak. Size tells how often a clone was seen (once, few, many) or the class of an expanded clone, and some rows leave it out.

TRBD1	once	TRBV7-8	TRBJ1-6	CASNPRTGDSPLHF	TGTGCCAGCAACCCACGAACAGGGGATTCACCCCTCCACTTT
.	.	TRBV28	TRBJ1-1	CASISGNLNTEAFF	TGTGCCAGCATATCAGGCAATTTGAACACTGAAGCTTTCTTT
.	.	TRBV24-1	TRBJ2-1	CATSGQGNEQFF	TGTGCCACCAGTGGCCAGGGTAATGAGCAGTTCTTC
.	.	TRBV19	TRBJ1-2	CASTHPARAYGYTF	TGTGCCAGTACCCACCCGGCACGGGCTTATGGCTACACCTTC
TRBD1	once	TRBV11-3	TRBJ1-1	CASSQGGLSNTEAFF	TGTGCCAGCAGCCAGGGGGGCTTATCGAACACTGAAGCTTTCTTT
.	.	TRBV14	TRBJ1-1	CASSQGILNTEAFF	TGTGCCAGCAGCCAAGGCATCTTGAACACTGAAGCTTTCTTT
.	.	TRBV19	TRBJ1-1	CASSPRTGMNTEAFF	TGTGCCAGTAGTCCCCGTACAGGAATGAACACTGAAGCTTTCTTT
.	.	TRBV6-6	TRBJ1-5	CASRTLQGREPQHF	TGTGCCAGCAGAACGTTGCAAGGGAGGGAGCCCCAGCATTTT
.	.	TRBV6-2/TRBV6-3	TRBJ1-3	CASSPQTRPSGNTIYF	TGTGCCAGCAGTCCGCAGACACGGCCCTCTGGAAACACCATATATTTT
TRBD1	.	TRBV19	TRBJ1-5	CASSPGTGLGNQPQHF	TGTGCCAGTAGTCCAGGGACAGGGCTGGGCAATCAGCCCCAGCATTTT
TRBD1	.	TRBV11-2	TRBJ1-2	CASRGTEYGYTF	TGTGCCAGCAGGGGGACAGAGTATGGCTACACCTTC
TRBD1	.	TRBV9	TRBJ1-2	CASSVPPTGDYGYTF	TGTGCCAGCAGCGTACCACCGACAGGGGACTATGGCTACACCTTC
.	.	TRBV5-1	TRBJ2-2	CASSFGASNTGELFF	TGCGCCAGCAGCTTCGGGGCGTCGAACACCGGGGAGCTGTTTTTT
.	once	TRBV18	TRBJ1-1	CASSRQKNTEAFF	TGTGCCAGCTCACGGCAAAAGAACACTGAAGCTTTCTTT
TRBD1	.	TRBV5-4	TRBJ1-2	CASSLDRQGASGYTF	TGTGCCAGCAGCTTGGATCGACAGGGGGCGAGCGGCTACACCTTC
TRBD2	once	TRBV6-2/TRBV6-3	TRBJ2-3	CASSYSPFTGGGTDTQYF	TGTGCCAGCAGTTACTCTCCTTTTACGGGGGGGGGCACAGATACGCAGTATTTT
TRBD1	.	TRBV4-1	TRBJ1-4	CASSQAGQDGVGEKLFF	TGCGCCAGCAGCCAAGCAGGACAGGATGGTGTCGGTGAAAAACTGTTTTTT
.	.	TRBV7-9	TRBJ1-5	CASSRQDYQPQHF	TGTGCCAGCAGCCGACAGGACTATCAGCCCCAGCATTTT
.	.	TRBV4-1	TRBJ1-5	CASSHTGLYQPQHF	TGCGCCAGCAGCCATACAGGGTTATACCAGCCCCAGCATTTT
.	.	TRBV7-9	TRBJ1-1	CASFGGTEAFF	TGTGCCAGCTTCGGGGGCACTGAAGCTTTCTTT
TRBD1	once	TRBV10-3	TRBJ2-7	CAISDPGTGVYEQYF	TGTGCCATCAGTGACCCCGGGACAGGGGTCTACGAGCAGTACTTC
.	.	TRBV3-1/TRBV3-2	TRBJ1-3	CASSPPGAGNTIYF	TGTGCCAGCAGCCCCCCAGGGGCTGGAAACACCATATATTTT
.	.	TRBV19	TRBJ2-6	CASSAVSGANVLTF	TGTGCCAGTAGTGCGGTCTCTGGGGCCAACGTCCTGACTTTC